The clone carrying this T cell receptor beta chain was recorded a few times. This entry is derived from a study of blood T cell repertoires in COVID-19. Study context: The United States, Italy and Spain provided the acute and convalescent COVID-19 samples. Sources were T cells, B-cell-depleted T cells, or PBMCs; the material itself was cDNA or gDNA.

Participants came from under 30 US areas, aged roughly 18 to 95 years. Recovered Cohort 3 donors showed two negative PCRs, clearance, or symptom resolution. The data were produced by immunoSEQ multiplex PCR, yet TCRdb's version contains in-frame clones alone and is incomplete. The sample lists approximately 490,000 clones; roughly 90% were seen once. The length of the CDR3 is 15 residues. The V and J ends lost 6 bases and 5 bases, in that order; junction bases with no gene match: 11. The germline V gene has CDR1 LNHDA and CDR2 SQIVND (reference sequence). The chain carries TRBV19 and TRBJ1-2, with 8 nucleotides matching TRBD1. The origin of this receptor is a woman aged 18-29 years who had recovered from COVID-19. Material: PBMCs or T cells enriched from blood (not recorded which). The CDR3 region has the DNA TGTGCCAGTAGGGAGCCCGGGACAGGACTTTATGGCTACACCTTC. It specifies CASREPGTGLYGYTF.